This T cell receptor (beta chain) was sequenced during a study of T cell changes during pregnancy in multiple sclerosis. Assay used: immunoSEQ multiplex PCR; TCRdb lists only in-frame clones, some missing. The sample holds 30,000 to 35,000 clones, around 91% seen once. V shed 4 bases, J shed 2 bases, and the junction held 13 bases outside the gene matches. Germline V CDR1 and CDR2: LGHNT, FRNRAP. CDR3 length: 18 amino acids. The chain carries TRBV12-5 and TRBJ2-2, with 7 bases identical to TRBD2. Sequenced here: CD4+ T cells from peripheral blood mononuclear cells, sampled in the third trimester of pregnancy. The source is a female donor in good health, enrolled as a control in a pregnancy study. CDR3: CASGSQNGGFGNTGELFF. The DNA for the CDR3 is TGTGCTAGTGGTTCCCAAAACGGGGGGTTCGGAAACACCGGGGAGCTGTTTTTT.